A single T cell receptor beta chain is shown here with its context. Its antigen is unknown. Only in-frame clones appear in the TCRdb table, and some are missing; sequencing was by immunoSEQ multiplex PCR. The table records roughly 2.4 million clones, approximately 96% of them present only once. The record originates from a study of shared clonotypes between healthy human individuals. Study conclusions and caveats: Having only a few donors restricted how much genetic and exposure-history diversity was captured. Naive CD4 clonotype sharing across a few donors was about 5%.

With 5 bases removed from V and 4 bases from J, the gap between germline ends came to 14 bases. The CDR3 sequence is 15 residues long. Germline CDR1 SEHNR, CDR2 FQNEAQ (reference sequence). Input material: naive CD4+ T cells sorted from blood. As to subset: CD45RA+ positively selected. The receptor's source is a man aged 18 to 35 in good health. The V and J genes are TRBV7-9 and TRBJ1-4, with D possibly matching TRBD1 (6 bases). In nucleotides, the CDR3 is TGTGCCAGCAGCGTTCAGGGGAACGTTAATGAAAAACTGTTTTTT. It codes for CASSVQGNVNEKLFF.